A selection of T cell receptor beta chains follows, all from one sample in a study of T-cell memory formation after mild COVID-19. Each CDR3 protein gets one entry after TCRdb re-called the 5' RACE reads with MiXCR. The profile covers roughly 310,000 distinct CDR3 sequences, with less than 20% appearing a single time and roughly 23% taken by the ten largest. Sequencing used PBMCs or a T cell subset sorted from them (not recorded which). The receptors derive from a man younger than 35 who had mild COVID-19 (a few samples of this study predate the infection). Cell type and time point are not known. Each CDR3 is given with its conserved first and last residue. A D gene is named only where the DNA matches it firmly. For some rows the clone size is stated as once, few or many, or as a class when expanded; others skip it.

clone_size cdr3_length j_call v_call d_call cdr3_aa cdr3_nt
NA 13 TRBJ2-5 TRBV20-1 NA CSANGETYETQYF TGCAGTGCTAACGGGGAGACGTATGAGACCCAGTACTTC
many 15 TRBJ2-5 TRBV7-8 NA CASSWGAGRQETQYF TGTGCCAGCAGCTGGGGGGCGGGGCGCCAAGAGACCCAGTACTTC
NA 14 TRBJ1-1 TRBV5-1 NA CASRTQGGDTEAFF TGCGCCAGCAGAACCCAGGGAGGGGACACTGAAGCTTTCTTT
NA 14 TRBJ1-2 TRBV7-2 TRBD1 CASTTDRTHYGYTF TGTGCCAGCACTACGGACAGGACCCACTATGGCTACACCTTC
NA 15 TRBJ2-1 TRBV4-3 TRBD2 CASSQAAGGPDEQFF TGCGCCAGCAGCCAGGCGGCGGGGGGGCCGGACGAGCAGTTCTTC
few 16 TRBJ2-3 TRBV20-1 NA CSAREKAGLVADTQYF TGCAGTGCTAGAGAGAAGGCAGGGTTAGTGGCAGATACGCAGTATTTT
few 12 TRBJ2-1 TRBV7-9 NA CASSSRMDEQFF TGTGCCAGCAGTTCTCGGATGGATGAGCAGTTCTTC
few 14 TRBJ2-7 TRBV5-4 NA CASRSGLGYYEQYF TGTGCCAGCAGATCTGGTCTGGGGTACTACGAGCAGTACTTC
NA 16 TRBJ2-2 TRBV4-3 NA CASSQDKGINTGELFF TGCGCCAGCAGCCAAGATAAGGGGATTAACACCGGGGAGCTGTTTTTT
NA 14 TRBJ2-1 TRBV2 NA CASHRASSYNEQFF TGTGCCAGCCACAGGGCTAGCTCCTACAATGAGCAGTTCTTC
few 15 TRBJ2-3 TRBV7-9 NA CATGRVGESTDTQYF TGTGCCACCGGTCGAGTGGGGGAGAGCACAGATACGCAGTATTTT
few 13 TRBJ1-3 TRBV10-3 NA CAIRGSSGNTIYF TGTGCCATCAGGGGTAGCTCTGGAAACACCATATATTTT
few 14 TRBJ1-2 TRBV4-3 TRBD1 CASSRQQGAGGYTF TGCGCCAGCAGCCGACAACAGGGGGCTGGAGGCTACACCTTC
NA 12 TRBJ1-4 TRBV7-9 TRBD1 CASGGQEIKLFF TGTGCCAGCGGCGGACAGGAAATAAAACTGTTTTTT
NA 14 TRBJ1-1 TRBV20-1 NA CSARKPGENTEAFF TGCAGTGCTAGGAAACCGGGCGAAAACACTGAAGCTTTCTTT
few 14 TRBJ2-3 TRBV20-1 TRBD2 CSARDGGGTDTQYF TGCAGTGCTAGAGATGGGGGGGGCACAGATACGCAGTATTTT
NA 14 TRBJ2-3 TRBV30 NA CAWSFGSGTDTQYF TGTGCCTGGAGTTTTGGGAGTGGCACAGATACGCAGTATTTT
NA 16 TRBJ2-4 TRBV6-2/TRBV6-3 NA CASSQDRILAKNIQYF TGTGCCAGCAGTCAAGACAGGATTCTAGCCAAAAACATTCAGTACTTC
NA 14 TRBJ2-7 TRBV7-9 NA CASSLTNTDSEQYF TGTGCCAGCAGCCTTACTAATACTGATTCCGAGCAGTACTTC
NA 16 TRBJ2-2 TRBV24-1 TRBD1 CATSDYGTGHTGELFF TGTGCCACCAGTGACTACGGGACAGGGCACACCGGGGAGCTGTTTTTT